Below, 19 T cell receptor beta chains from the same sample are listed, as sequenced in a study of cytomegalovirus exposure and HLA in healthy donors. The PCR had 60 Vbeta and 13 Jbeta primers. The table came from immunoSEQ multiplex PCR; TCRdb's copy has only in-frame clones and leaves some out. The repertoire holds 130,000 or so clones, with roughly 78% as singletons. The sequencing input was PBMCs. These receptors originate from a man aged 25-45 years in good health and CMV-seronegative.

The count of this clone is one. The rearrangement joins TRBV10-2 to TRBJ2-1; D remains unclear. V lost 0 bases and J 0 bases, leaving 12 bases between the germline ends. CDR1 is WSHSY, CDR2 SAAADI, per germline. The CDR3 length is 17 residues. The CDR3 reads CASSESILSLSYNEQFF. The DNA of the CDR3 is TGCGCCAGCAGTGAGTCGATTCTCAGTCTCTCCTACAATGAGCAGTTCTTC.

The rearrangement joins TRBV10-3 to TRBJ1-2, with 10 bases that match TRBD1. Germline V gene sequence: CDR1 ENHRY, CDR2 SYGVKD. This CDR3 spans 15 amino acids. V shed 3 bases, J shed 2 bases, and the junction held 3 bases outside the gene matches. The CDR3 is CAISDLGQGNYGYTF. CDR3 DNA sequence: TGTGCCATCAGTGACCTGGGACAGGGGAACTATGGCTACACCTTC.

The chain combines TRBV4-2 with TRBJ2-7; 10 bases are shared with TRBD1. With V trimmed by 1 base and J by 4 bases, 7 bases remained unmatched. Germline V lookup: CDR1 LGHNA, CDR2 YNFKEQ. The CDR3 contains 16 residues. The CDR3 DNA follows: TGTGCCAGCAGCCAAGTCCTGGGGACAGGGGCGTACGAGCAGTACTTC. It translates to CASSQVLGTGAYEQYF.

This sequence joins TRBV7-8 and TRBJ2-3; 7 positions match TRBD2. Losses at the gene ends were 1 base for V and 2 bases for J; bases not matched to a gene: 9. Germline V gene lookup returns CDR1 SGHVS and CDR2 FQNEAQ. The CDR3 runs to 17 residues. The CDR3 coding sequence is TGTGCCAGCAGCTTAGGGGCCGGGGGGTCCCCCACAGATACGCAGTATTTT. Encoded protein: CASSLGAGGSPTDTQYF.

The V and J genes are TRBV7-2 and TRBJ2-5; 10 bases agree with TRBD2. This CDR3 contains 14 residues. Trimming took 7 bases from V and 5 from J; bases not matched to a gene: 7. Germline lookup yields CDR1 SGHTA and CDR2 FQGNSA. CDR3 protein: CASTLAGAFETQYF. As DNA, the CDR3 is TGTGCCAGCACCCTAGCGGGAGCTTTTGAGACCCAGTACTTC.

The J gene is TRBJ2-7, the V gene TRBV5-6; the match to TRBD1 covers 8 bases. CDR1 and CDR2 from the germline V gene are SGHDT and YYEEEE. The V segment lost 4 bases and the J segment 3 bases; nucleotides outside the gene matches: 3. The CDR3 runs 13 residues. The CDR3 sequence is CASSPGQDYEQYF. The CDR3 region has the DNA TGTGCCAGCAGCCCGGGACAGGACTACGAGCAGTACTTC.

The V call is TRBV28, the J call TRBJ1-5, with unresolved D. Germline CDR1 reads MDHEN; CDR2 reads SYDVKM. The CDR3 covers 15 residues. V lost 2 bases to trimming and J lost 4 bases, with 12 bases between them. CDR3 loop: CASSLASGTNQPQHF. The CDR3 DNA reads as TGTGCCAGCAGTTTAGCGTCAGGCACTAATCAGCCCCAGCATTTT. Combining the CDR3 with reference TRBV28 and TRBJ1-5 gives the whole variable domain DVKVTQSSRYLVKRTGEKVFLECVQDMDHENMFWYRQDPGLGLRLIYFSYDVKMKEKGDIPEGYSVSREKKERFSLILESASTNQTSMYLCASSLASGTNQPQHFGDGTRLSIL.

The chain joins TRBV6-1 to TRBJ2-7; tentative D call: TRBD1 (6 bases). The CDR3 contains 14 residues. V lost 5 bases and J 2 bases, leaving 13 bases between the germline ends. Germline CDR1 and CDR2: MNHNS and SASEGT. This CDR3 is CASSTFTGTYEQYF. Written as DNA, the CDR3 is TGTGCCAGCAGTACTTTTACAGGGACCTACGAGCAGTACTTC.

V gene TRBV30 combines with J gene TRBJ2-5; 9 nucleotides line up with TRBD2. V dropped 2 bases and J dropped 7; count of bases not matched to a gene: 2. The CDR3 is 12 amino acids. Germline values: CDR1 GTSNPN, CDR2 SVGIG (reference sequence). As DNA, the CDR3 is TGTGCCTGGAGTTATAGCGGGGGGACCCAGTACTTC. It specifies CAWSYSGGTQYF.

V usage is TRBV5-1 and J usage is TRBJ1-1, with D possibly TRBD1 on 6 matching bases. From germline, CDR1 is SGHRS and CDR2 YFSETQ. CDR3 length: 14 amino acids. Trimming took 0 bases from V and 3 from J, leaving 9 bases between them. CDR3 bases: TGCGCCAGCAGCTTGGGGTCAGGGGACACTGAAGCTTTCTTT. Encoded protein: CASSLGSGDTEAFF.

This clone appeared a single time. CDR3 sequence: CATSPIPGDTEAFF. CDR3 nucleotide sequence: TGTGCCACCAGTCCGATCCCAGGGGACACTGAAGCTTTCTTT. The chain combines TRBV15 with TRBJ1-1; D may be TRBD1 (6 bases). Trimming shortened V by 6 bases and J by 3 bases, and 14 bases separated the two germline ends. CDR1 and CDR2 from the germline V gene are LNHNV and YYDKDF (reference sequence). The CDR3 has 14 amino acids.

This chain uses TRBV27 with TRBJ2-5; D possibly corresponds to TRBD1 (5 bases). Trimming took off 5 bases at V and 0 bases at J, with 13 bases between the two ends. CDR3 size: 15 residues. Germline-derived CDR1 and CDR2 are MNHEY and SMNVEV (reference sequence). CDR3 bases: TGTGCCAGCAGTCCGACCACAGGTAACCAAGAGACCCAGTACTTC. This encodes CASSPTTGNQETQYF.

The V and J genes are TRBV9 and TRBJ2-1, with 11 bases lining up with TRBD2. The V segment lost 2 bases and the J segment 4 bases; nucleotides outside the gene matches: 8. Germline V gene lookup returns CDR1 SGDLS and CDR2 YYNGEE. There are 17 residues in the CDR3. The CDR3 coding sequence is TGTGCCAGCAGCGTTGGGACTAGCGGCCTTAGGTACAATGAGCAGTTCTTC. Amino acid sequence: CASSVGTSGLRYNEQFF.

V and J are TRBV10-1 and TRBJ1-2; D is possibly TRBD1 (5 bases). The CDR3 is 13 residues long. The V end lost 5 bases, the J end lost 2 bases, and 9 bases lay between the germline ends. Germline V lookup: CDR1 WNHNN, CDR2 SYGVQD (reference sequence). As DNA, the CDR3 is TGCGCCAGCAGTCAAACAGGCAACTATGGCTACACCTTC. Residues: CASSQTGNYGYTF.

The J gene is TRBJ1-1, the V gene TRBV29-1; D may be TRBD1 (6 bases). The CDR3 has 12 amino acids. The ends were cut back, 4 bases at V and 7 bases at J, with 13 bases in the middle. From germline, CDR1 is SQVTM and CDR2 ANQGSEA. The CDR3 region has the DNA TGCAGCGTTGCCGGGACAACGAATGAAGCTTTCTTT. Translated: CSVAGTTNEAFF. Looking up the rest from reference TRBV29-1 and TRBJ1-1 gives the full variable domain: SAVISQKPSRDICQRGTSLTIQCQVDSQVTMMFWYRQQPGQSLTLIATANQGSEATYESGFVIDKFPISRPNLTFSTLTVSNMSPEDSSIYLCSVAGTTNEAFFGQGTRLTVV.

This chain joins TRBV27 and TRBJ1-2; D gene ambiguous. CDR1 and CDR2 from the germline V gene are MNHEY and SMNVEV (reference sequence). The CDR3 length is 16 residues. Trimming pared 0 bases from V and 4 bases from J, leaving 15 bases between. In DNA form, the CDR3 reads TGTGCCAGCAGTTTATCGTCAACGGGAGGACCCTATGGCTACACCTTC. Its translation: CASSLSSTGGPYGYTF.

This chain joins TRBV30 and TRBJ1-2, with D possibly TRBD1 on 5 matching bases. The CDR3 sequence is 12 residues long. Per the germline V gene, CDR1 is GTSNPN and CDR2 is SVGIG (reference sequence). Between the trimmed V and J ends, which lost 5 bases and 5 bases, there was a span of 12 bases. DNA for the CDR3: TGTGCCTGGTCGACAGTTGCTTATGGCTACACCTTC. As protein: CAWSTVAYGYTF.

On this clone: Mismatch with germline at one junction end may stem from a read error. The V gene is TRBV6-5, the J gene TRBJ2-5; tentative D call: TRBD2 (5 bases). This CDR3 is 14 amino acids long. CDR1 and CDR2 (germline): MNHEY, SVGAGI. CDR3 amino acids: CASSYQIAGEIQYF. CDR3 coding DNA: TGTGCCAGCAGTTACCAGATAGCTGGGGAGATCCAGTACTTC.

This clone was recorded many times. This chain uses TRBV6-5 with TRBJ2-2; D not resolved. Trimming stripped 2 bases from V and 2 bases from J, with 9 bases between. CDR1 is MNHEY, CDR2 SVGAGI, per germline. CDR3 length: 15 amino acids. The CDR3 loop reads CASSYVADNTGELFF. CDR3 coding DNA: TGTGCCAGCAGTTACGTGGCGGATAACACCGGGGAGCTGTTTTTT.